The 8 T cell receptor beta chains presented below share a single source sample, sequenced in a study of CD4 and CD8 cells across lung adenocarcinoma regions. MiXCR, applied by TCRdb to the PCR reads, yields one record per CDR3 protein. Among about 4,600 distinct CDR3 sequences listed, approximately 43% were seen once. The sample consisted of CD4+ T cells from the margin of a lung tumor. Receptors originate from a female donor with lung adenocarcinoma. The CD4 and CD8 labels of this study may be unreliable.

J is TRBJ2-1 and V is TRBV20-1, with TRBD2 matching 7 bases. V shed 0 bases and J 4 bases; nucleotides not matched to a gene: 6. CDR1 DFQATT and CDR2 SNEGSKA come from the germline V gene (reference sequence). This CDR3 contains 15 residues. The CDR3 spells CSARDPLAEYNEQFF. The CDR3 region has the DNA TGCAGTGCTAGAGATCCGCTAGCGGAGTACAATGAGCAGTTCTTC.

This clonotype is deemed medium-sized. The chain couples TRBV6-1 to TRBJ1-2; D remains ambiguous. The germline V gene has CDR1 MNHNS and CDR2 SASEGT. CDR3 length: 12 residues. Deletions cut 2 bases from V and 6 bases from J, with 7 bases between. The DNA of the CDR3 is TGTGCCAGCAGTGAACGGGGTCATGGCTACACCTTC. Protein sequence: CASSERGHGYTF.

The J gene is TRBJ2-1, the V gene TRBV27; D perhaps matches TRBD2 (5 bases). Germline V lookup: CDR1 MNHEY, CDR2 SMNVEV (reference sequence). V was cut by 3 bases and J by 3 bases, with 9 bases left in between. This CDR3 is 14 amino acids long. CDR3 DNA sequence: TGTGCCAGCAGTTTGGGTAGCGTCTACAATGAGCAGTTCTTC. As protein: CASSLGSVYNEQFF.

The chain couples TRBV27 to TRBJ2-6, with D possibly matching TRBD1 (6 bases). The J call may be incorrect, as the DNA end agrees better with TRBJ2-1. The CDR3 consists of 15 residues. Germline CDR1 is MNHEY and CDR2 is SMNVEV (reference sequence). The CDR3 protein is CASMVSRGGLNEQFF. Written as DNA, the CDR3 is TGTGCCAGCATGGTCTCCAGGGGTGGTCTCAATGAGCAGTTCTTC.

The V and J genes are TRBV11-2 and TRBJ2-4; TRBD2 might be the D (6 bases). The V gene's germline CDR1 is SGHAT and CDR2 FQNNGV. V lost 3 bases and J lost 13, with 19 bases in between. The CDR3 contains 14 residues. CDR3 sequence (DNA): TGTGCCAGCAGCTTCACTTGGGCCGGCCGGGAGCAGTACTTC. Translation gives CASSFTWAGREQYF.

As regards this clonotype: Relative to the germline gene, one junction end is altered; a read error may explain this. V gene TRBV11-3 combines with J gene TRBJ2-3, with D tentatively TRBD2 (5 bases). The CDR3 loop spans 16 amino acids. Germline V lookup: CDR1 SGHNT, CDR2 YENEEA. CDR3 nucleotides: TGTGCCAGCAGCTCCTACTATCCCGGGAACCCAGATACCCAGTATTTT. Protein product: CASSSYYPGNPDTQYF.

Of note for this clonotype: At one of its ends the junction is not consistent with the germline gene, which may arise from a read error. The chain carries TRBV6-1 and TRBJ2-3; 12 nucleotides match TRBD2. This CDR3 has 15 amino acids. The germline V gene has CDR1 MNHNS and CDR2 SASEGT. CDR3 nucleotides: TGTGCCAGCAGTGACCTAGCGGGAGGGAAAAACACGCAGTATTTC. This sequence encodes CASSDLAGGKNTQYF.

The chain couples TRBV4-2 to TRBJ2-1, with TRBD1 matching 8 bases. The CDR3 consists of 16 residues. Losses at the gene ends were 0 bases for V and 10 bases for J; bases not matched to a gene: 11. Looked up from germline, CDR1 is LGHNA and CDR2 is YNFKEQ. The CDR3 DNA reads TGTGCCAGCAGCCAAGATATCCAGGGGGCGTCCTACGAGCAGTTCTTC. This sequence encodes CASSQDIQGASYEQFF.